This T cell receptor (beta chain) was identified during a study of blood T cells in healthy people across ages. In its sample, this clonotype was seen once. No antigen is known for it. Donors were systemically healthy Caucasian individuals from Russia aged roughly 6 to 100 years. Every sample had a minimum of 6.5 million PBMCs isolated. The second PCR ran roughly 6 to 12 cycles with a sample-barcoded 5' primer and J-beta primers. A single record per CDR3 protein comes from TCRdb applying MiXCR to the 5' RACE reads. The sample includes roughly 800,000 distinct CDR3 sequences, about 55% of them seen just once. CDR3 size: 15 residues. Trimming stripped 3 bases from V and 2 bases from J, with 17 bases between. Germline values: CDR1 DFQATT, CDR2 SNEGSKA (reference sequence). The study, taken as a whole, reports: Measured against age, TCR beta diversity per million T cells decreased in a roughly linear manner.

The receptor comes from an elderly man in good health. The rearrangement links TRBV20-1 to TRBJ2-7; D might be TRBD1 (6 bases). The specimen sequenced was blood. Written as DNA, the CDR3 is TGCAGTGCTAGGGGGGTCAGGGGCGCACCCTACGAGCAGTACTTC. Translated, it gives CSARGVRGAPYEQYF.